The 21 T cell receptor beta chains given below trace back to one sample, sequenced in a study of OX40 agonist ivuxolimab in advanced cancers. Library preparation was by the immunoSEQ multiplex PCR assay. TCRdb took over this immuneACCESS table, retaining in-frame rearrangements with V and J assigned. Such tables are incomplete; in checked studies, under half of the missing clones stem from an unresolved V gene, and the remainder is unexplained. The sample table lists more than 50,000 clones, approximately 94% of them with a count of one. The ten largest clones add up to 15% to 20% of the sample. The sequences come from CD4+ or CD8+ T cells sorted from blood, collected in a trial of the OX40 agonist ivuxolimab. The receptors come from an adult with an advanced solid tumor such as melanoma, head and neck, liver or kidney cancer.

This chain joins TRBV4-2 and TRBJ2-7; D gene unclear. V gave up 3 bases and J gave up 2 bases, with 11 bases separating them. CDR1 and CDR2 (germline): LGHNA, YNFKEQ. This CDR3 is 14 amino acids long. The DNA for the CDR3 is TGTGCCAGCAGCCAGAGGCCTAAGACCTACGAGCAGTACTTC. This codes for CASSQRPKTYEQYF.

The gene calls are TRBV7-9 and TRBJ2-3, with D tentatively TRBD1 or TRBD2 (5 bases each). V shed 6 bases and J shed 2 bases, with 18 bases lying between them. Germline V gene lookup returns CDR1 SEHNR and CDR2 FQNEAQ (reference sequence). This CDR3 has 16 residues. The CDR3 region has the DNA TGTGCCAGCAGAAGAACCGGGACGGTTCTCACAGATACGCAGTATTTT. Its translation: CASRRTGTVLTDTQYF. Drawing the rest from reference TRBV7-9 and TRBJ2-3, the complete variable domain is DTGVSQNPRHKITKRGQNVTFRCDPISEHNRLYWYRQTLGQGPEFLTYFQNEAQLEKSRLLSDRFSAERPKGSFSTLEIQRTEQGDSAMYLCASRRTGTVLTDTQYFGPGTRLTVL.

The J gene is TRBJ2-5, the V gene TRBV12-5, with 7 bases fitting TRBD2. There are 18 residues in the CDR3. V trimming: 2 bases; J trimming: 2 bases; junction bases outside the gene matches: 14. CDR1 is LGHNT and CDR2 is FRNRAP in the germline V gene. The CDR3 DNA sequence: TGTGCTAGTGGTTTGTTGGCGGTCGAAGGCGGGAGACAAGAGACCCAGTACTTC. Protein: CASGLLAVEGGRQETQYF.

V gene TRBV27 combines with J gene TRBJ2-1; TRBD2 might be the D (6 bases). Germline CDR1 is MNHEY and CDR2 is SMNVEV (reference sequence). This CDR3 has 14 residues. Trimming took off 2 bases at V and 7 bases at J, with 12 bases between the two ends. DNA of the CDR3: TGTGCCAGCAGTTTAGGGCTAGCGCAGAATGAGCAGTTCTTC. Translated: CASSLGLAQNEQFF.

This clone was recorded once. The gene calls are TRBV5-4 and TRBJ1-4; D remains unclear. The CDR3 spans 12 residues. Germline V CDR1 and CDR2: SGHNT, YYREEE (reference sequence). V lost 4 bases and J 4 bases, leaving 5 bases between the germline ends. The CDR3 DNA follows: TGTGCCAGCAGCAGCCTTAATGAAAAACTGTTTTTT. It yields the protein CASSSLNEKLFF.

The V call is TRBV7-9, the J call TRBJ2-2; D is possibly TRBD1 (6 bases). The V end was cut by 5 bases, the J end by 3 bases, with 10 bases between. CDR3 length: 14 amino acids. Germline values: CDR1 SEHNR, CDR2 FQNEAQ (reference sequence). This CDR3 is CASSNRVDTGELFF. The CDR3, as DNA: TGTGCCAGCAGCAACAGGGTGGACACCGGGGAGCTGTTTTTT.

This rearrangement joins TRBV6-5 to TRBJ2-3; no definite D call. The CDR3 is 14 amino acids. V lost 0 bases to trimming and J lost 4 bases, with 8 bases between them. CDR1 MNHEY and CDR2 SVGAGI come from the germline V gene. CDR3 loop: CASSYSSGPDTQYF. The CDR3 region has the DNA TGTGCCAGCAGTTACTCATCCGGCCCAGATACGCAGTATTTT.

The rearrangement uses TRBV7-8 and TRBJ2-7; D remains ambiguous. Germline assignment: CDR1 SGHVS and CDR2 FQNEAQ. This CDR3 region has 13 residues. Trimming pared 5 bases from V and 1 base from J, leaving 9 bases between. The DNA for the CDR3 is TGTGCCAGCAGCCAGACGGGTTCCTACGAGCAGTACTTC. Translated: CASSQTGSYEQYF.

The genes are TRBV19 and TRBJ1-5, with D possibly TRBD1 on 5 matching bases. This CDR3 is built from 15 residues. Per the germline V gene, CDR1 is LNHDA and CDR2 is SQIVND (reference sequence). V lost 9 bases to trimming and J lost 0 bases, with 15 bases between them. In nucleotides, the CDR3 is TGTGCCAGCCGGGGGAGCGCCTATAGCAATCAGCCCCAGCATTTT. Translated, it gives CASRGSAYSNQPQHF.

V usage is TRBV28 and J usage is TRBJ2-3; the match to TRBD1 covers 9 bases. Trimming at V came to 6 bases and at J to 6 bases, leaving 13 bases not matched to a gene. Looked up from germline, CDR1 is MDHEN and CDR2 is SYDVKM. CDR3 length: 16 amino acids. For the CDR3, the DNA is TGTGCCAGCAGCCCCCCGGGGACAGGGATTCGGGATACGCAGTATTTT. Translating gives CASSPPGTGIRDTQYF.

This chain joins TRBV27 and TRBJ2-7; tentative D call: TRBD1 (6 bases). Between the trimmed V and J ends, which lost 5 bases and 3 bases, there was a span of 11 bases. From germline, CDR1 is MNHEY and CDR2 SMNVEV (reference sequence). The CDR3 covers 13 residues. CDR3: CASSRTAYYEQYF. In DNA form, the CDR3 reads TGTGCCAGCAGTAGGACAGCTTACTACGAGCAGTACTTC.

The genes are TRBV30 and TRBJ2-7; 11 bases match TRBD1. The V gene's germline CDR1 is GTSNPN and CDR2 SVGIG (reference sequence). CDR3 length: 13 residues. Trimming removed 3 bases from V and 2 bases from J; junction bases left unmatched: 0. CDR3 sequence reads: CAWRGQGAYEQYF. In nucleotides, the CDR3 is TGTGCCTGGAGGGGACAGGGGGCCTACGAGCAGTACTTC. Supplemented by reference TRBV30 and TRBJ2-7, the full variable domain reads SQTIHQWPATLVQPVGSPLSLECTVEGTSNPNLYWYRQAAGRGLQLLFYSVGIGQISSEVPQNLSASRPQDRQFILSSKKLLLSDSGFYLCAWRGQGAYEQYFGPGTRLTVT.

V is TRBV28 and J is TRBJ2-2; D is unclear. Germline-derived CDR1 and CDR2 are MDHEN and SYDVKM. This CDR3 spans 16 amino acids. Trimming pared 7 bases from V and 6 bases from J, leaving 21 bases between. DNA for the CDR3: TGTGCCAGCAACCCGTTCGGACCCGCAATCGCCGGGGAGCTGTTTTTT. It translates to CASNPFGPAIAGELFF.

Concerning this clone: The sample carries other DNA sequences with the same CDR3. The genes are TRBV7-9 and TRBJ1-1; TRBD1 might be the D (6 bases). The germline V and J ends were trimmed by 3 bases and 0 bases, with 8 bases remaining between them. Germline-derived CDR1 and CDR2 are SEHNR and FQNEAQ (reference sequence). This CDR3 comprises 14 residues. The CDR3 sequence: CASSLGGMNTEAFF. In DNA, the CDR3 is TGTGCCAGCAGCTTGGGGGGCATGAACACTGAAGCTTTCTTT.

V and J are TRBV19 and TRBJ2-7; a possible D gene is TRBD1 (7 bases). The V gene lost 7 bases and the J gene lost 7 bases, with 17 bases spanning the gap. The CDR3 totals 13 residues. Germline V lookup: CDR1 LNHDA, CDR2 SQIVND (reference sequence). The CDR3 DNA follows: TGTGCCAGTATCGGGGGACAGACTACTGAGCAGTACTTC. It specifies CASIGGQTTEQYF.

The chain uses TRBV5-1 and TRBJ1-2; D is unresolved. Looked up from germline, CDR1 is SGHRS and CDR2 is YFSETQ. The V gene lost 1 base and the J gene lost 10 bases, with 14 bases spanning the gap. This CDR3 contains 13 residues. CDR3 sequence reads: CASSLSPGGYYTF. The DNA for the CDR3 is TGCGCCAGCAGCTTGTCCCCGGGAGGATACTACACCTTC.

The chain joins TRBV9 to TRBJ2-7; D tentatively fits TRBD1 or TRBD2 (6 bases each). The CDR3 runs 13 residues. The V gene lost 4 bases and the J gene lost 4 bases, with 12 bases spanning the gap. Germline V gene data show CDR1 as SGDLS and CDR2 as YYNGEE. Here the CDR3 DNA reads TGTGCCAGCAGCCTGGGGGGCGGGTACGAGCAGTACTTC. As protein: CASSLGGGYEQYF.

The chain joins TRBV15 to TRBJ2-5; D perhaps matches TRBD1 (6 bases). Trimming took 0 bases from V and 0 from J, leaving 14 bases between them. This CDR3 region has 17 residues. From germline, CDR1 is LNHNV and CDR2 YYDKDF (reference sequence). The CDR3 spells CATSRDSAGTYQETQYF. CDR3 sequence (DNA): TGTGCCACCAGCAGAGATTCGGCAGGGACATACCAAGAGACCCAGTACTTC.

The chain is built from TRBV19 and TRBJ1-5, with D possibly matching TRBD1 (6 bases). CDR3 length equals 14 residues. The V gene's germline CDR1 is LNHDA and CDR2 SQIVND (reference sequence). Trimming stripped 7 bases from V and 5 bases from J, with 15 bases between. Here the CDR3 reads CASTAGGAYQPQHF. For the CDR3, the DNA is TGTGCCAGTACGGCGGGGGGCGCTTATCAGCCCCAGCATTTT.

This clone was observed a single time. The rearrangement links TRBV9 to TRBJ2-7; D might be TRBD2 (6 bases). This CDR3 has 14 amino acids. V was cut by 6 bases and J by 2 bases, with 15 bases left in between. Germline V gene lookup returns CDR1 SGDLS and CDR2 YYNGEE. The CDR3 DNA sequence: TGTGCCAGCAACCCCCCAGGGAGGCCCTACGAGCAGTACTTC. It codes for CASNPPGRPYEQYF.

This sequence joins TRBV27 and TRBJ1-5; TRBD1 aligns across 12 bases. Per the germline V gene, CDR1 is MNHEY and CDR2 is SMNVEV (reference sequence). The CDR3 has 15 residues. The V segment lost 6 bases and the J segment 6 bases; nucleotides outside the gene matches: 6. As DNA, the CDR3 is TGTGCCAGCAGCCCCGGGACAGGGGGCGGTCAGCCCCAGCATTTT. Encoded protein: CASSPGTGGGQPQHF.